This TCR beta chain originates from a study of metastatic and nonmetastatic thyroid tumors. This clone was seen repeatedly, ten times or more. MiXCR reprocessed the PCR reads for TCRdb. The sample contains over 25,000 clones, 10% to 14% of which appear only once. There were no patients who had received any treatment before thyroid surgery. This TCR was sampled from a female donor with papillary thyroid cancer or a benign thyroid nodule (not recorded which). Some clones in this sample may be carry-over from other donors' samples. Material: blood.

DNA of the CDR3: TGTGCCAGCAGCTTACCGGGTCCTACGTACCAAGAGACCCAGTACTTC. As protein: CASSLPGPTYQETQYF. V usage is TRBV5-4 and J usage is TRBJ2-5; no reliable D call. CDR1 is SGHNT and CDR2 is YYREEE in the germline V gene (reference sequence). CDR3 length: 16 amino acids. The V gene lost 2 bases and the J gene lost 0 bases, with 14 bases spanning the gap.